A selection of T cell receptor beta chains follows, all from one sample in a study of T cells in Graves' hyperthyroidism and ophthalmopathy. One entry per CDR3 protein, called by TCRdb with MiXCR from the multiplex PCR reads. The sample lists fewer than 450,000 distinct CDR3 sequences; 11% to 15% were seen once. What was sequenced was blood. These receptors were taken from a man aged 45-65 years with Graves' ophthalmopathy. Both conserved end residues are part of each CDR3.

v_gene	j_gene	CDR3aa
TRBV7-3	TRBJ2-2	CASSREDGATGELFF
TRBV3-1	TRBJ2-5	CASSHKGRLAGVRETQYF
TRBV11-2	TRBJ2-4	CASSWQAGESLAKNIQYF
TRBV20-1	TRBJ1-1	CSAPNLGRNTEAFF
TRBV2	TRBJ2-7	CASSAGTSGEQYF
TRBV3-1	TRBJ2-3	CASSQSGRASDTQYF
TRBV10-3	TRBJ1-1	CAISESWDTPELSTEAFF
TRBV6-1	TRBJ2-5	CASQGRGETQYF
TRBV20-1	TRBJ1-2	CSAAQVVGYGYTF
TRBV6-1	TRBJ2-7	CASNPISGSYEQYF
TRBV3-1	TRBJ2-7	CASSLNWGVEQYF
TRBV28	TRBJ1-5	CASSLVRGLGQPQHF
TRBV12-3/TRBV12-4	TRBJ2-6	CASRRQGSSGANVLTF
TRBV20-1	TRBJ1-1	CSARAGGRFIVNTEAFF
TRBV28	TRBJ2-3	CASSGGSLTDTQYF
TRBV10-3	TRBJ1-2	CAISESARVGDYGYTF
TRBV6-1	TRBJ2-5	CASNLGLLRETQYF
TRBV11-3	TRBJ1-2	CASSPATDGTGYGYTF
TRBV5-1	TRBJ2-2	CASSLVGGDNTGELFF
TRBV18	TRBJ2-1	CASSPPTGSYNEQFF
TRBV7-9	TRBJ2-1	CASSLAQSNEQFF
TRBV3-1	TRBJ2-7	CASSQDPRRTYEQYF
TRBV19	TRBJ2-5	CASSNRDKLQETQYF
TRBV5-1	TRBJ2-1	CASSAGIDNEQFF
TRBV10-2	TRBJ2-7	CASSEKSYEQYF
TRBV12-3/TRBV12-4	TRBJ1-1	CASQRQGALTEAFF
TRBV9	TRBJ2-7	CASSTRVGAGVNEQYF
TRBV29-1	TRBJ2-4	CSVQLAKNIQYF
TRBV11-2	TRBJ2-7	CASSLAGAGVGNEQYF
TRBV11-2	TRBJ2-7	CASSLGLAEYYEQYF
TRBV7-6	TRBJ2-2	CASSPTPWASSGANTGELFF
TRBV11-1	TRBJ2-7	CASSLVAGGPSGEQYF
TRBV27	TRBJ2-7	CASDLSREASYEQYF
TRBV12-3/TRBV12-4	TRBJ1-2	CASSLGTDYGYTF
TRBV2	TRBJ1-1	CASSETTEAFF
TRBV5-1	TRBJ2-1	CASSFGDREQFF
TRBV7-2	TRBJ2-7	CASSLPGLDSYEQYF
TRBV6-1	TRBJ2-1	CASKSRGEQFF
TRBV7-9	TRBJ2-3	CASSRTSGSVHTQYF
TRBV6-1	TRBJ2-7	CASSPDWIGEQYF
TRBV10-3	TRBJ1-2	CAIREGQRVGGMGYTF
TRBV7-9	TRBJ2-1	CASSLGLNSEQFF
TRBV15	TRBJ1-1	CATSRDRTQNTEAFF
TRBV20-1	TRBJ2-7	CSAEGRTYEQYF
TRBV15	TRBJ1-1	CATSSGMYTEAFF
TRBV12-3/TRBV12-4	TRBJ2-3	CASSWGGITDTQYF
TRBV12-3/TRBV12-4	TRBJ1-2	CASSPRQGSHYGYTF
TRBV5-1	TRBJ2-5	CASSLSGTGVSETQYF